The rows below give T cell receptor beta chains drawn from one sample of a study of T cells after yellow fever vaccination. From the 5' RACE reads, TCRdb called clonotypes with MiXCR, one entry per CDR3 protein. The sample has 250,000 to 400,000 distinct CDR3 sequences; approximately 4% are singletons. Sample: PBMCs, taken 15 days after the yellow fever booster vaccination. The receptor source for this set is a man aged 18 to 29 who received the YFV17D yellow fever vaccine. Both conserved end residues are part of each CDR3. D genes are given only for firm matches. Part of the rows lack a size; the others show once, few, many or a class for expanded clones.

CDR3: CASRQGNYGYTF
DNA: TGTGCCAGTCGACAGGGCAACTATGGCTACACCTTC
D: .
V: TRBV21-1
size: many
J: TRBJ1-2

CDR3: CASSSSGGEETQYF
DNA: TGTGCCAGCAGTTCGTCGGGAGGGGAAGAGACCCAGTACTTC
D: TRBD2
V: TRBV6-2/TRBV6-3
size: .
J: TRBJ2-5

CDR3: CASSLRGGGSMNTEAFF
DNA: TGCGCCAGCAGCTTGAGGGGGGGCGGCAGTATGAACACTGAAGCTTTCTTT
D: .
V: TRBV5-1
size: .
J: TRBJ1-1

CDR3: CASTEQVDEQFF
DNA: TGTGCCAGCACCGAACAGGTCGATGAGCAGTTCTTC
D: .
V: TRBV12-3/TRBV12-4
size: many
J: TRBJ2-1

CDR3: CATSRATVESASSYNEQFF
DNA: TGTGCCACCAGCAGAGCGACTGTCGAGAGCGCGAGCTCCTACAATGAGCAGTTCTTC
D: .
V: TRBV15
size: .
J: TRBJ2-1

CDR3: CSASRQGVGGYTF
DNA: TGCAGTGCTAGTCGTCAGGGAGTTGGGGGCTACACCTTC
D: .
V: TRBV20-1
size: .
J: TRBJ1-2

CDR3: CASSLNGGYTF
DNA: TGCGCCAGCAGCTTGAACGGTGGCTACACCTTC
D: .
V: TRBV5-1
size: many
J: TRBJ1-2

CDR3: CASRDRVVDEQYF
DNA: TGTGCCAGCAGAGACAGGGTAGTTGACGAGCAGTACTTC
D: TRBD1
V: TRBV6-4
size: few
J: TRBJ2-7

CDR3: CAWSATHRGLWTGELFF
DNA: TGTGCCTGGAGTGCGACCCACAGGGGGCTTTGGACCGGGGAGCTGTTTTTT
D: TRBD1
V: TRBV30
size: many
J: TRBJ2-2

CDR3: CASSTLDRYPYEQYF
DNA: TGTGCCAGCTCAACATTGGACAGGTACCCCTACGAGCAGTACTTC
D: TRBD1
V: TRBV18
size: many
J: TRBJ2-7

CDR3: CASSPERDYGYTF
DNA: TGTGCCAGCTCACCTGAACGGGATTATGGCTACACCTTC
D: .
V: TRBV18
size: .
J: TRBJ1-2

CDR3: CASMDRVSYEQYF
DNA: TGTGCCAGCATGGACAGGGTCTCCTACGAGCAGTACTTC
D: TRBD1
V: TRBV12-3/TRBV12-4
size: .
J: TRBJ2-7

CDR3: CSAIPGTTRNTGELFF
DNA: TGCAGTGCTATACCCGGGACCACCCGTAACACCGGGGAGCTGTTTTTT
D: .
V: TRBV20-1
size: many
J: TRBJ2-2

CDR3: CASSLSFVGYTF
DNA: TGTGCCAGCAGCTTATCCTTTGTTGGCTACACCTTC
D: .
V: TRBV7-2
size: few
J: TRBJ1-2

CDR3: CASSQRQEEAFF
DNA: TGTGCCAGCAGCCAAAGGCAGGAGGAAGCTTTCTTT
D: .
V: TRBV7-9
size: few
J: TRBJ1-1

CDR3: CSARDRGWDRGPYNEQFF
DNA: TGCAGTGCTAGAGATCGAGGTTGGGACAGGGGGCCCTACAATGAGCAGTTCTTC
D: TRBD1
V: TRBV20-1
size: few
J: TRBJ2-1

CDR3: CASSQEYGADNEQFF
DNA: TGCGCCAGCAGCCAGGAGTACGGGGCGGACAATGAGCAGTTCTTC
D: .
V: TRBV4-3
size: many
J: TRBJ2-1

CDR3: CASSLADPGQGAEAFF
DNA: TGCGCCAGCAGCTTGGCGGACCCGGGACAGGGCGCTGAAGCTTTCTTT
D: TRBD1
V: TRBV5-1
size: many
J: TRBJ1-1

CDR3: CASSQGRGVEYGYTF
DNA: TGTGCCAGCAGCCAAGGCCGGGGGGTGGAGTATGGCTACACCTTC
D: .
V: TRBV3-1
size: many
J: TRBJ1-2

CDR3: CAITGSRALGTDTQYF
DNA: TGTGCCATCACCGGGTCGAGAGCTTTGGGCACAGATACGCAGTATTTT
D: .
V: TRBV10-3
size: many
J: TRBJ2-3

CDR3: CSARRDSRNEKLFF
DNA: TGCAGTGCAAGGCGAGACAGCCGTAATGAAAAACTGTTTTTT
D: .
V: TRBV20-1
size: few
J: TRBJ1-4

CDR3: CASSLTSGEYNEQFF
DNA: TGTGCCAGCAGTCTTACTAGCGGGGAATACAATGAGCAGTTCTTC
D: TRBD2
V: TRBV6-2/TRBV6-3
size: few
J: TRBJ2-1

CDR3: CAIKQGDDNEQFF
DNA: TGTGCCATCAAACAGGGGGATGACAATGAGCAGTTCTTC
D: TRBD1
V: TRBV10-3
size: many
J: TRBJ2-1

CDR3: CASSQDRREPDNEQFF
DNA: TGTGCCAGCAGCCAAGATCGGCGTGAACCGGACAATGAGCAGTTCTTC
D: .
V: TRBV3-1
size: .
J: TRBJ2-1

CDR3: CASSPRTGGNQPQHF
DNA: TGTGCCAGCAGTCCAAGGACAGGGGGTAATCAGCCCCAGCATTTT
D: TRBD1
V: TRBV12-3/TRBV12-4
size: .
J: TRBJ1-5

CDR3: CAIDQPPRGETQYF
DNA: TGTGCCATCGACCAACCGCCGAGGGGGGAGACCCAGTACTTC
D: .
V: TRBV7-8
size: .
J: TRBJ2-5

CDR3: CASSITGLANQPQHF
DNA: TGTGCCAGTAGTATCACAGGGCTGGCGAATCAGCCCCAGCATTTT
D: .
V: TRBV19
size: .
J: TRBJ1-5

CDR3: CASSFFALAGDTDTQYF
DNA: TGTGCCAGCAGCTTTTTCGCACTAGCGGGGGACACAGATACGCAGTATTTT
D: TRBD2
V: TRBV7-2
size: many
J: TRBJ2-3

CDR3: CSARDGIREAKWGAFF
DNA: TGCAGTGCTAGAGATGGTATCCGAGAGGCTAAATGGGGGGCTTTCTTT
D: .
V: TRBV20-1
size: .
J: TRBJ1-1

CDR3: CAISDISVGYQETQYF
DNA: TGTGCCATCAGTGACATATCGGTGGGGTACCAAGAGACCCAGTACTTC
D: .
V: TRBV10-3
size: few
J: TRBJ2-5

CDR3: CSAKGGAGGYTF
DNA: TGCAGTGCTAAGGGGGGGGCAGGTGGCTACACCTTC
D: .
V: TRBV20-1
size: .
J: TRBJ1-2

CDR3: CASSKGQSNEQYF
DNA: TGCGCCAGCAGCAAGGGACAGTCGAACGAGCAGTACTTC
D: TRBD1
V: TRBV5-1
size: few
J: TRBJ2-7

CDR3: CASSYKGTLRLPIYF
DNA: TGTGCCAGCAGTTACAAAGGGACACTCAGGCTCCCCATATATTTT
D: .
V: TRBV6-6
size: .
J: TRBJ1-3

CDR3: CASSYTAETQYF
DNA: TGTGCCAGCAGTTACACAGCGGAGACCCAGTACTTC
D: .
V: TRBV6-2/TRBV6-3
size: .
J: TRBJ2-5

CDR3: CSARDINREAFF
DNA: TGCAGTGCTAGAGATATCAACAGGGAAGCTTTCTTT
D: .
V: TRBV20-1
size: many
J: TRBJ1-1

CDR3: CASSLTSYGYTF
DNA: TGTGCCAGCAGTTTAACGAGCTATGGCTACACCTTC
D: .
V: TRBV12-3/TRBV12-4
size: many
J: TRBJ1-2

CDR3: CASSLAGPDEQFF
DNA: TGTGCCAGCAGCTTGGCCGGGCCAGATGAGCAGTTCTTC
D: .
V: TRBV5-4
size: .
J: TRBJ2-1

CDR3: CATKTVAVGAPRGNTIYF
DNA: TGTGCCACCAAGACGGTGGCCGTGGGGGCGCCTAGAGGAAACACCATATATTTT
D: .
V: TRBV10-3
size: .
J: TRBJ1-3

CDR3: CASSQGPGTDTQYF
DNA: TGCGCCAGCAGCCAAGGGCCCGGCACAGATACGCAGTATTTT
D: .
V: TRBV4-1
size: .
J: TRBJ2-3

CDR3: CASSYGAGTNTEAFF
DNA: TGTGCCAGCAGTTACGGGGCAGGGACAAACACTGAAGCTTTCTTT
D: .
V: TRBV6-5
size: few
J: TRBJ1-1

CDR3: CASSGGGTFYEQYF
DNA: TGTGCCAGCAGCGGTGGGGGGACTTTCTACGAGCAGTACTTC
D: .
V: TRBV7-8
size: many
J: TRBJ2-7

CDR3: CASKVGRDQPQHF
DNA: TGTGCCAGCAAAGTAGGCAGGGATCAGCCCCAGCATTTT
D: .
V: TRBV2
size: .
J: TRBJ1-5

CDR3: CASSLGQGKGGYTF
DNA: TGTGCCAGCAGCTTGGGGCAGGGAAAAGGAGGCTACACCTTC
D: .
V: TRBV5-6
size: many
J: TRBJ1-2

CDR3: CASSLIDQPQHF
DNA: TGTGCCAGCAGCTTAATTGATCAGCCCCAGCATTTT
D: .
V: TRBV7-9
size: many
J: TRBJ1-5

CDR3: CASSLTRDQETQYF
DNA: TGTGCCAGCAGCTTAACTAGGGACCAAGAGACCCAGTACTTC
D: .
V: TRBV7-2
size: few
J: TRBJ2-5

CDR3: CASSKSPPFGCTDTQYF
DNA: TGTGCCAGCAGCAAATCCCCTCCCTTCGGTTGCACAGATACGCAGTATTTT
D: .
V: TRBV21-1
size: few
J: TRBJ2-3

CDR3: CASSYDRGSPLHF
DNA: TGTGCCAGCAGCTACGACAGGGGTTCACCCCTCCACTTT
D: TRBD1
V: TRBV7-2
size: many
J: TRBJ1-6

CDR3: CASSPVASGGSGYF
DNA: TGTGCCAGCAGCCCAGTGGCTAGCGGGGGGTCGGGGTATTTT
D: TRBD2
V: TRBV12-3/TRBV12-4
size: .
J: TRBJ2-3

CDR3: CATSRGESYEQYF
DNA: TGTGCCACCAGCAGAGGGGAATCCTACGAGCAGTACTTC
D: .
V: TRBV15
size: many
J: TRBJ2-7

CDR3: CSAHGGLAGSSYEQYF
DNA: TGCAGTGCTCATGGGGGGCTAGCGGGGAGCTCCTACGAGCAGTACTTC
D: TRBD2
V: TRBV20-1
size: many
J: TRBJ2-7

CDR3: CSVAKTGGWNEQYF
DNA: TGCAGCGTGGCAAAAACAGGGGGCTGGAACGAGCAGTACTTC
D: TRBD1
V: TRBV29-1
size: many
J: TRBJ2-7

CDR3: CASSLYTQPEETQYF
DNA: TGTGCCAGCAGTCTCTACACTCAGCCGGAAGAGACCCAGTACTTC
D: .
V: TRBV12-3/TRBV12-4
size: few
J: TRBJ2-5